One sample yielded the 29 T cell receptor beta chains listed below, sequenced in a study of T cells in Graves' hyperthyroidism and ophthalmopathy. The investigators amplified TCR beta CDR3 regions from RNA transcripts. First-round RT-PCR with HTBI primers amplified the TCR CDR3 region. TCRdb reprocessed the multiplex PCR reads via MiXCR and lists one record per CDR3 protein. The table lists 300,000 to 450,000 distinct CDR3 sequences, 20% to 25% of them singletons, with 73% in the top ten. The sequencing input was blood. The receptor set was obtained from a man aged 50-60 years with Graves' hyperthyroidism.

This clonotype was detected only once. This sequence joins TRBV15 and TRBJ1-4, with 7 positions matching TRBD1. The CDR3 consists of 16 residues. The V gene's germline CDR1 is LNHNV and CDR2 YYDKDF (reference sequence). The ends lost 3 bases at V and 4 bases at J; junction bases unmatched: 8. CDR3 protein: CATSSRDSFFNEKLFF. The CDR3 DNA sequence: TGTGCCACCAGCAGCCGGGACAGCTTCTTTAATGAAAAACTGTTTTTT. The full variable domain, rest sourced from reference TRBV15 and TRBJ1-4, is DAMVIQNPRYQVTQFGKPVTLSCSQTLNHNVMYWYQQKSSQAPKLLFHYYDKDFNNEADTPDNFQSRRPNTSFCFLDIRSPGLGDTAMYLCATSSRDSFFNEKLFFGSGTQLSVL.

This clonotype has just a few counts. CDR3 nucleotide sequence: TGTGCCAGCAGCTTTTGGGGGAACGGCAATCAGCCCCAGCATTTT. Translating it yields CASSFWGNGNQPQHF. The V call is TRBV7-2, the J call TRBJ1-5; weak D call: TRBD1 (5 bases). The CDR3 contains 15 residues. Between the trimmed V and J ends, which lost 3 bases and 2 bases, there was a span of 11 bases. CDR1 is SGHTA and CDR2 is FQGNSA in the germline V gene.

The chain carries TRBV5-1 and TRBJ2-7; 10 bases match TRBD2. The V gene end was trimmed by 4 bases and the J gene end by 1 base; junction bases not matched to a gene: 8. From germline, CDR1 is SGHRS and CDR2 YFSETQ. The CDR3 contains 16 residues. The CDR3 region has the DNA TGCGCCAGCAGCCCTGGACGACTAGCGGGTTCCTACGAGCAGTACTTC. Translating it yields CASSPGRLAGSYEQYF. Variable domain in full (rest from reference TRBV5-1 and TRBJ2-7): KAGVTQTPRYLIKTRGQQVTLSCSPISGHRSVSWYQQTPGQGLQFLFEYFSETQRNKGNFPGRFSGRQFSNSRSEMNVSTLELGDSALYLCASSPGRLAGSYEQYFGPGTRLTVT.

This rearrangement joins TRBV19 to TRBJ1-1; D remains ambiguous. Deletions cut 7 bases from V and 7 bases from J, with 25 bases between. The CDR3 totals 16 residues. In germline, CDR1 is LNHDA, CDR2 SQIVND (reference sequence). Here the CDR3 reads CASTPRGSRRTVEAFF. CDR3 in DNA: TGTGCCAGTACCCCCCGAGGCTCACGGCGGACGGTTGAAGCTTTCTTT.

This clonotype has ten or more counts. The rearrangement joins TRBV30 to TRBJ1-2; D remains ambiguous. CDR3 size: 14 residues. V shed 5 bases and J shed 4 bases, with 17 bases lying between them. CDR1 GTSNPN and CDR2 SVGIG come from the germline V gene (reference sequence). The CDR3 region has the DNA TGTGCCTGGGGAATGAAGGGCAGAGCCTATGGCTACACCTTC. Its translation is CAWGMKGRAYGYTF.

This clonotype was seen ten or more times. The chain uses TRBV2 and TRBJ2-7; either TRBD1 or TRBD2 may fit D (5 bases each). Germline V gene sequence: CDR1 SNHLY, CDR2 FYNNEI. V lost 4 bases and J 10 bases, leaving 14 bases between the germline ends. This CDR3 has 12 amino acids. This chain's CDR3 is CASSGPGPHQYF. In DNA, the CDR3 is TGTGCCAGCAGTGGTCCGGGGCCCCATCAGTACTTC.

A few counts support this clonotype. The chain combines TRBV11-2 with TRBJ2-2; 8 bases are a match to TRBD2. The CDR3 runs 15 residues. V was pared by 3 bases and J by 6 bases, with 6 bases of the junction left unmatched. The germline gives CDR1 SGHAT, CDR2 FQNNGV. The CDR3 sequence: CASSFELAVPGELFF. As DNA, the CDR3 is TGTGCCAGCAGCTTCGAACTAGCGGTACCCGGGGAGCTGTTTTTT.

The rearrangement uses TRBV18 and TRBJ2-7; D possibly corresponds to TRBD1 (5 bases). There are 15 residues in the CDR3. Trimming stripped 2 bases from V and 1 base from J, with 12 bases between. Germline V gene sequence: CDR1 KGHSH, CDR2 LQKENI. The CDR3 loop reads CASSPIRATSYEQYF. The DNA of the CDR3 is TGTGCCAGCTCACCAATCAGGGCGACGTCCTACGAGCAGTACTTC.

V gene TRBV20-1 combines with J gene TRBJ2-7; 10 bases align to TRBD1. V was pared by 0 bases and J by 3 bases, with 11 bases of the junction left unmatched. This CDR3 contains 17 residues. In germline, CDR1 is DFQATT, CDR2 SNEGSKA (reference sequence). CDR3 bases: TGCAGTGCTAGAGATTGGGGGGGACAGGGGTTAGGCTACGAGCAGTACTTC. Amino acid sequence: CSARDWGGQGLGYEQYF.

The rearrangement links TRBV11-2 to TRBJ1-2; D is uncertain. The CDR3 spans 13 residues. With 3 bases removed from V and 8 bases from J, the gap between germline ends came to 13 bases. CDR1 and CDR2 from the germline V gene are SGHAT and FQNNGV. CDR3 residues: CASSFDSYIGYTF. The CDR3 DNA reads as TGTGCCAGCAGCTTCGACTCCTATATAGGCTACACCTTC.

The chain recombines TRBV6-4 with TRBJ2-1; 8 bases are shared with TRBD1. The germline CDR1 and CDR2 sequences are MRHNA and SNTAGT. CDR3 length: 16 residues. Trimming cost V 7 bases and J 4 bases; bases outside gene matches: 12. DNA of the CDR3: TGTGCCAGCATTGATTCGGGACAGGCCTATTACAATGAGCAGTTCTTC. Translating it yields CASIDSGQAYYNEQFF.

This clonotype has just a few counts. The V call is TRBV20-1, the J call TRBJ1-1; tentatively, D is TRBD1 (6 bases). This CDR3 contains 12 residues. CDR1 DFQATT and CDR2 SNEGSKA come from the germline V gene (reference sequence). V was shortened by 1 base and J by 8 bases, with 11 bases between the two germline ends. CDR3 nucleotides: TGCAGTGCTAGAGGTACCGGGACAGAAGCTTTCTTT. Translating gives CSARGTGTEAFF.

A word on this clonotype: One junction end disagrees with the germline gene, perhaps due to a read error. The chain recombines TRBV2 with TRBJ2-1; D unclear. Germline lookup yields CDR1 SNHLY and CDR2 FYNNEI. The CDR3 sequence is 13 residues long. CDR3 residues: CVSSEALWNEQFF. The DNA of the CDR3 is TGTGTCAGCAGTGAAGCGCTTTGGAATGAGCAGTTCTTC.

The rearrangement links TRBV28 to TRBJ1-5; 9 bases are shared with TRBD1. The CDR3 runs to 14 residues. J gave up 4 bases and V 7 bases, and 5 bases lay outside the gene matches. Germline-derived CDR1 and CDR2 are MDHEN and SYDVKM. The CDR3 sequence is CASNSGTGNQPQHF. CDR3 bases: TGTGCCAGCAATTCCGGGACAGGGAATCAGCCCCAGCATTTT.

J is TRBJ2-2 and V is TRBV7-3, with TRBD2 matching 7 bases. The CDR3 is 14 amino acids. The germline gives CDR1 SGHTA, CDR2 FQGTGA. Unmatched junction bases numbered 5, after V lost 6 bases and J lost 4 bases. The DNA of the CDR3 is TGTGCCAGCAGGCAGGGAGGGTTCACCGGGGAGCTGTTTTTT. Protein: CASRQGGFTGELFF.

Only a few counts were recorded for this clonotype. The J gene is TRBJ2-5, the V gene TRBV28; D possibly corresponds to TRBD2 (7 bases). There are 15 residues in the CDR3. Germline CDR1 and CDR2: MDHEN and SYDVKM. With 2 bases removed from V and 7 bases from J, the gap between germline ends came to 17 bases. As DNA, the CDR3 is TGTGCCAGCAGTTTAGCAGGGGACCCGGGGGGGACCCAGTACTTC. Its translation: CASSLAGDPGGTQYF. The full variable domain, with the rest looked up from reference TRBV28 and TRBJ2-5, is DVKVTQSSRYLVKRTGEKVFLECVQDMDHENMFWYRQDPGLGLRLIYFSYDVKMKEKGDIPEGYSVSREKKERFSLILESASTNQTSMYLCASSLAGDPGGTQYFGPGTRLLVL.

This clonotype has just a few counts. The chain is built from TRBV12-3 or TRBV12-4 and TRBJ1-2, with unresolved D. The CDR3 length is 15 residues. The germline V and J ends were trimmed by 2 bases and 1 base, with 11 bases remaining between them. CDR3 nucleotides: TGTGCCAGCAGTTTACGGGCAGGAAATAACTATGGCTACACCTTC. Its protein product is CASSLRAGNNYGYTF.

The chain has TRBV20-1 and TRBJ2-3, with a tentative D call TRBD2 (6 bases). Trimming cost V 0 bases and J 5 bases, with 27 bases left between them. There are 19 residues in the CDR3. Germline V CDR1 and CDR2: DFQATT, SNEGSKA (reference sequence). The CDR3 here is CSARDMRRDLIGSIDTQYF. The DNA for the CDR3 is TGCAGTGCTAGAGATATGAGGCGGGACCTAATAGGGTCCATAGATACGCAGTATTTT.

The V and J genes are TRBV5-6 and TRBJ2-7; D is ambiguous. The CDR3 totals 13 residues. The V end was cut by 7 bases, the J end by 2 bases, with 13 bases between. Germline V gives CDR1 SGHDT, CDR2 YYEEEE. The CDR3 DNA reads TGTGCCAGCGGCGATAGCCCCACCTACGAGCAGTACTTC. It codes for CASGDSPTYEQYF.

This clonotype was detected many times. V gene TRBV12-5 combines with J gene TRBJ2-1; 8 bases align to TRBD2. Per germline, CDR1 LGHNT and CDR2 FRNRAP. The CDR3 loop spans 16 amino acids. V trimming: 6 bases; J trimming: 0 bases; junction bases outside the gene matches: 7. CDR3 bases: TGTGCTAGTGGACCTTCCAGCGGGAGCTCCTACAATGAGCAGTTCTTC. Translation: CASGPSSGSSYNEQFF.

This clonotype was observed at least ten times. The chain joins TRBV7-3 to TRBJ2-1, with a possible D match to TRBD2 (5 bases). The germline V gene has CDR1 SGHTA and CDR2 FQGTGA. The CDR3 loop spans 14 amino acids. Trimming removed 2 bases at V and 3 bases at J, with 8 bases between. The CDR3 DNA is TGTGCCAGCAGCTTAGTAGCGAGCTACAATGAGCAGTTCTTC. As protein: CASSLVASYNEQFF.

The V call is TRBV10-3, the J call TRBJ2-2; D unresolved. The CDR3 has 13 residues. In germline, CDR1 is ENHRY, CDR2 SYGVKD. Trimming pared 0 bases from V and 6 bases from J, leaving 5 bases between. The CDR3 DNA follows: TGTGCCATCAGTGAGTCGGATGCCGGGGAGCTGTTTTTT. Residues: CAISESDAGELFF.

This rearrangement joins TRBV6-1 to TRBJ2-3; either TRBD1 or TRBD2 may supply D (5 bases each). This CDR3 spans 16 amino acids. The ends were cut back, 2 bases at V and 2 bases at J, with 14 bases in the middle. The V gene's germline CDR1 is MNHNS and CDR2 SASEGT. Written as DNA, the CDR3 is TGTGCCAGCAGTGAATGGGGTGGGGGATTCACAGATACGCAGTATTTT. This codes for CASSEWGGGFTDTQYF.

V is TRBV10-2 and J is TRBJ1-1; tentatively, D is TRBD1 (5 bases). Trimming removed 6 bases from V and 2 bases from J, with 10 bases in between. The CDR3 runs 13 residues. The germline V gene has CDR1 WSHSY and CDR2 SAAADI. The CDR3: CASRGTGNTEAFF. CDR3 sequence (DNA): TGCGCCAGCAGAGGAACAGGAAACACTGAAGCTTTCTTT.

V is TRBV9 and J is TRBJ2-5; 7 bases are a match to TRBD1. The trim removed 0 bases at V and 1 base at J, leaving 3 bases unmatched. CDR3 length equals 15 residues. Per the germline V gene, CDR1 is SGDLS and CDR2 is YYNGEE. The CDR3 region is CASSVEGGLQETQYF. The CDR3 nucleotides are TGTGCCAGCAGCGTAGAAGGGGGCCTCCAAGAGACCCAGTACTTC.

V usage is TRBV18 and J usage is TRBJ2-7; TRBD2 aligns across 7 bases. The J segment lost 2 bases and the V segment lost 2 bases, leaving 3 bases of the junction unmatched. This CDR3 has 14 residues. The germline gives CDR1 KGHSH, CDR2 LQKENI. CDR3 DNA: TGTGCCAGCTCACCAAGCGGGGAAACCTACGAGCAGTACTTC. It translates to CASSPSGETYEQYF.

This clonotype was seen at least ten times. The V call is TRBV7-3, the J call TRBJ2-7, with TRBD1 matching over 7 bases. V lost 2 bases to trimming and J lost 2 bases; unmatched junction nucleotides: 6. CDR3 size: 15 residues. Germline V gives CDR1 SGHTA, CDR2 FQGTGA. CDR3 nucleotides: TGTGCCAGCAGCTTATCGAAGGGACAGCCCTACGAGCAGTACTTC. Translated, it gives CASSLSKGQPYEQYF.

There are many counts of this clonotype. The chain uses TRBV20-1 and TRBJ1-1, with D uncertain. Germline lookup yields CDR1 DFQATT and CDR2 SNEGSKA (reference sequence). The CDR3 runs 12 residues. V lost 1 base and J lost 4, with 7 bases in between. The CDR3 protein is CSARGGSTEAFF. The DNA for the CDR3 is TGCAGTGCTAGAGGAGGGAGCACTGAAGCTTTCTTT.

This clonotype was recorded a few times. The chain joins TRBV3-1 to TRBJ1-1; unclear D gene. In germline, CDR1 is LGHDT, CDR2 YNNKEL (reference sequence). CDR3 length: 15 amino acids. V lost 1 base to trimming and J lost 1 base, with 10 bases between them. Here the CDR3 reads CASSQGRHTNTEAFF. The CDR3 nucleotides are TGTGCCAGCAGCCAAGGGCGACACACGAACACTGAAGCTTTCTTT.